This section outlines one T cell receptor (beta chain) sequence together with its context. Different DNA sequences within this sample yield the same CDR3. Measured with immunoSEQ multiplex PCR; TCRdb has only the in-frame clones, and not every one. The top ten clones hold about a third of a sample with about 5,300 clones, around 75% of them seen once. These data originate in a study of T cell repertoires in ileal Crohn's disease. As to time point: neoterminal ileum biopsy at postoperative endoscopy, about 6 months after surgery. The CDR3 sequence is 15 residues long. The V end was cut by 1 base, the J end by 0 bases, with 7 bases between. Germline lookup yields CDR1 SGHRS and CDR2 YFSETQ.

The chain is built from TRBV5-1 and TRBJ2-2; D is undetermined. Sequences were obtained from ileal tissue. The TCR was taken from an adult with Crohn's disease. CDR3 sequence: CASSLNSANTGELFF. Here the CDR3 DNA reads TGCGCCAGCAGCTTGAACAGCGCGAACACCGGGGAGCTGTTTTTT. Combining the CDR3 with reference TRBV5-1 and TRBJ2-2 gives the whole variable domain KAGVTQTPRYLIKTRGQQVTLSCSPISGHRSVSWYQQTPGQGLQFLFEYFSETQRNKGNFPGRFSGRQFSNSRSEMNVSTLELGDSALYLCASSLNSANTGELFFGEGSRLTVL.